These 10 T cell receptor beta chains originate from one sample sequenced in a study of T cells in Graves' hyperthyroidism and ophthalmopathy. From RNA transcripts, TCR beta CDR3 regions were amplified. Using the HTBI primer set, a first-round RT-PCR was run on the TCR CDR3. Each CDR3 protein is one row after TCRdb ran MiXCR on the multiplex PCR reads. The profile covers 640,000 or so distinct CDR3 sequences, with about 15% appearing a single time and about 4.5% taken by the ten largest. The sample comprised blood. The receptors originated from a middle-aged woman with Graves' ophthalmopathy.

This clonotype was seen at least ten times. The chain employs TRBV6-1 and TRBJ2-7, with 10 nucleotides matching TRBD2. The length of the CDR3 is 14 residues. Trimming at V came to 6 bases and at J to 5 bases, leaving 7 bases not matched to a gene. Germline loops: CDR1 MNHNS, CDR2 SASEGT. CDR3 DNA sequence: TGTGCCAGCAGCCCAGGACTAGCGGTAGACGAGCAGTACTTC. This codes for CASSPGLAVDEQYF.

This clonotype has only a few counts. V and J are TRBV28 and TRBJ1-1, with D possibly TRBD1 on 6 matching bases. The V and J ends lost 2 bases and 1 base respectively, with 11 bases between them. This CDR3 contains 15 residues. CDR1 MDHEN and CDR2 SYDVKM come from the germline V gene. The CDR3 region has the DNA TGTGCCAGCAGTTTACGGAGGGGGGGGAACACTGAAGCTTTCTTT. Protein sequence: CASSLRRGGNTEAFF.

This clonotype was found a few times. This chain links TRBV28 with TRBJ1-2; no definite D call. Germline V gene lookup returns CDR1 MDHEN and CDR2 SYDVKM. This CDR3 is built from 14 residues. V was shortened by 2 bases and J by 1 base, with 8 bases between the two germline ends. CDR3 coding DNA: TGTGCCAGCAGTTTACCCAGTAATAACTATGGCTACACCTTC. Translated, it gives CASSLPSNNYGYTF.

J is TRBJ2-2 and V is TRBV4-3; 8 bases fit TRBD1. The J segment lost 5 bases and the V segment lost 4 bases, leaving 6 bases of the junction unmatched. This CDR3 spans 15 amino acids. Germline CDR1 is LGHNA and CDR2 is YSLEER. CDR3 bases: TGCGCCAGCAGCCTTCTCAGGGGGCTGACCGGGGAGCTGTTTTTT. Protein: CASSLLRGLTGELFF.

This chain connects TRBV5-1 to TRBJ2-7; a possible D gene is TRBD1 (5 bases). This CDR3 contains 14 residues. V lost 4 bases to trimming and J lost 1 base, with 12 bases between them. Germline V gives CDR1 SGHRS, CDR2 YFSETQ. For the CDR3, the DNA is TGCGCCAGCAGCGGACACTGGCCTTCCTACGAGCAGTACTTC. It specifies CASSGHWPSYEQYF.

This chain's CDR3 is CASRIKDSFSNYGYTF. Here the CDR3 DNA reads TGTGCCAGCAGAATAAAAGACAGCTTCTCCAACTATGGCTACACCTTC. The chain uses TRBV27 and TRBJ1-2, with D possibly matching TRBD1 (5 bases). V was pared by 6 bases and J by 2 bases, with 19 bases between. Germline-derived CDR1 and CDR2 are MNHEY and SMNVEV (reference sequence). The CDR3 totals 16 residues.

This clonotype was recorded at least ten times. The V and J genes are TRBV27 and TRBJ2-7, with 7 bases that match TRBD2. The CDR3 length is 14 residues. Trimming took 6 bases from V and 6 from J; bases not matched to a gene: 11. From germline, CDR1 is MNHEY and CDR2 SMNVEV (reference sequence). The DNA of the CDR3 is TGTGCCAGCAGGCAGTGGGAGGGCCGAAGCGAGCAGTACTTC. Translation: CASRQWEGRSEQYF.

This clonotype was counted at least ten times. The chain is built from TRBV6-2 or TRBV6-3 and TRBJ2-5; D is possibly TRBD2 (5 bases). Germline V lookup: CDR1 MNHEY, CDR2 SVGEGT. This CDR3 is built from 13 residues. V was shortened by 10 bases and J by 6 bases, with 18 bases between the two germline ends. The CDR3 spells CANYPPRGKTQYF. Written as DNA, the CDR3 is TGTGCCAACTACCCACCCCGGGGAAAGACCCAGTACTTC.

The chain recombines TRBV12-5 with TRBJ2-2, with D perhaps matching TRBD1 (6 bases). CDR1 and CDR2 from the germline V gene are LGHNT and FRNRAP. V was cut by 4 bases and J by 0 bases, with 12 bases left in between. The length of the CDR3 is 16 residues. The CDR3 spells CASGWGHPANTGELFF. The CDR3 DNA is TGTGCTAGTGGTTGGGGACACCCTGCGAACACCGGGGAGCTGTTTTTT. The whole variable domain, filled in from reference TRBV12-5 and TRBJ2-2, reads DARVTQTPRHKVTEMGQEVTMRCQPILGHNTVFWYRQTMMQGLELLAYFRNRAPLDDSGMPKDRFSAEMPDATLATLKIQPSEPRDSAVYFCASGWGHPANTGELFFGEGSRLTVL.

This chain connects TRBV4-2 to TRBJ1-1, with unresolved D. The CDR3 is 15 amino acids. Germline CDR1 is LGHNA and CDR2 is YNFKEQ. Trimming left V 0 bases short and J 1 base short, with 9 bases between. The CDR3 DNA is TGTGCCAGCAGCCAAGATCAACGGGGGAACACTGAAGCTTTCTTT. It specifies CASSQDQRGNTEAFF.